This is a list of T cell receptor beta chains from one sample in a study of T-cell memory formation after mild COVID-19. TCRdb reprocessed the 5' RACE reads via MiXCR and lists one record per CDR3 protein. The sample yields 200,000 or so distinct CDR3 sequences, 16% seen once. The material sequenced was PBMCs or a T cell subset sorted from them (not recorded which). The receptors here all came from an adult woman who had mild COVID-19 (a few samples of this study predate the infection). Cell type and time point are not known. Both conserved end residues are part of each CDR3. Each record gives: J gene, V gene, clone size, D gene, CDR3 DNA, CDR3 protein. A D gene is named only where the DNA matches it firmly. The size entry is marked missing in some rows and otherwise reads once, few, many or a size class.

J gene: TRBJ1-1
V gene: TRBV20-1
clone size: few
D gene: -
CDR3 DNA: TGCAGTGCTAGATCCTCAGGGTCCACTGAAGCTTTCTTT
CDR3 protein: CSARSSGSTEAFF

J gene: TRBJ2-7
V gene: TRBV7-8
clone size: -
D gene: -
CDR3 DNA: TGTGCCAGCAGCTTAGGAGGGGTTTCCTACGAGCAGTACTTC
CDR3 protein: CASSLGGVSYEQYF

J gene: TRBJ1-4
V gene: TRBV2
clone size: few
D gene: -
CDR3 DNA: TGTGCCAGCAGCCCGGGGGGTAATCCACTGTTTTTT
CDR3 protein: CASSPGGNPLFF

J gene: TRBJ1-3
V gene: TRBV11-2
clone size: few
D gene: -
CDR3 DNA: TGTGCCAGCAGCTTAAGTTTCTCTGGAAACACCATATATTTT
CDR3 protein: CASSLSFSGNTIYF

J gene: TRBJ2-1
V gene: TRBV5-1
clone size: few
D gene: -
CDR3 DNA: TGCGCCAGCAGCTTGGAAGGGTCGGGGAGCTCCTACAATGAGCAGTTCTTC
CDR3 protein: CASSLEGSGSSYNEQFF

J gene: TRBJ2-3
V gene: TRBV5-4
clone size: -
D gene: TRBD2
CDR3 DNA: TGTGCCAGCAGCAAAGCGGGGGGGCTCGTCACAGATACGCAGTATTTT
CDR3 protein: CASSKAGGLVTDTQYF

J gene: TRBJ1-3
V gene: TRBV5-1
clone size: few
D gene: -
CDR3 DNA: TGCGCCAGCAGCTTGGCGGGGGGCTCAGGAAACACCATATATTTT
CDR3 protein: CASSLAGGSGNTIYF

J gene: TRBJ2-3
V gene: TRBV7-2
clone size: -
D gene: TRBD2
CDR3 DNA: TGTGCCAGCAGCTTAACCGGGACTAGCAGCACAGATACGCAGTATTTT
CDR3 protein: CASSLTGTSSTDTQYF

J gene: TRBJ1-6
V gene: TRBV20-1
clone size: few
D gene: TRBD1
CDR3 DNA: TGCAGTGCTAGAGGGAGGGGGCAGAACCCCTATAATTCACCCCTCCACTTT
CDR3 protein: CSARGRGQNPYNSPLHF

J gene: TRBJ2-5
V gene: TRBV30
clone size: -
D gene: -
CDR3 DNA: TGTGCCTGGACGGAAATCGGGACGCCAGAGACCCAGTACTTC
CDR3 protein: CAWTEIGTPETQYF

J gene: TRBJ1-6
V gene: TRBV27
clone size: few
D gene: TRBD1
CDR3 DNA: TGTGCCAGCAGTTCCCCGACAGGGGTTTGGGGAGGTTCACCCCTCCACTTT
CDR3 protein: CASSSPTGVWGGSPLHF

J gene: TRBJ2-7
V gene: TRBV5-6
clone size: -
D gene: -
CDR3 DNA: TGTGCCAGCAGCTCGAGTTGGCAGACCTACGAGCAGTACTTC
CDR3 protein: CASSSSWQTYEQYF

J gene: TRBJ2-7
V gene: TRBV14
clone size: few
D gene: -
CDR3 DNA: TGTGCCAGCAGCCAGTACCGGGGGCGGGAGAGCTACGAGCAGTACTTC
CDR3 protein: CASSQYRGRESYEQYF

J gene: TRBJ1-3
V gene: TRBV12-3/TRBV12-4
clone size: -
D gene: -
CDR3 DNA: TGTGCCAGCAGTTTAGGGGGCTTTGGAAACACCATATATTTT
CDR3 protein: CASSLGGFGNTIYF

J gene: TRBJ2-1
V gene: TRBV6-5
clone size: -
D gene: TRBD2
CDR3 DNA: TGTGCCAGCAGGCTCAGAGGTAGCGGGAGTGGGGGGTTGGCTGAGCAGTTCTTC
CDR3 protein: CASRLRGSGSGGLAEQFF

J gene: TRBJ2-4
V gene: TRBV4-2
clone size: -
D gene: TRBD2
CDR3 DNA: TGTGCCAGCAGCCAAGCCGGGACTAGCGGGATGCCCAAAAACATTCAGTACTTC
CDR3 protein: CASSQAGTSGMPKNIQYF

J gene: TRBJ2-5
V gene: TRBV18
clone size: few
D gene: -
CDR3 DNA: TGTGCCAGCTCATCTCGGGAAGCCCAGTACTTC
CDR3 protein: CASSSREAQYF

J gene: TRBJ2-2
V gene: TRBV7-2
clone size: -
D gene: -
CDR3 DNA: TGTGCCAGCAGCTTATTTCGGTCCGGGGAGCTGTTTTTT
CDR3 protein: CASSLFRSGELFF

J gene: TRBJ1-6
V gene: TRBV7-8
clone size: few
D gene: TRBD1
CDR3 DNA: TGTGCCAGCAGCCCACGACAGGGGTGGGGAACTGAGAATTCACCCCTCCACTTT
CDR3 protein: CASSPRQGWGTENSPLHF

J gene: TRBJ1-3
V gene: TRBV7-2
clone size: few
D gene: -
CDR3 DNA: TGTGCCAGCAGCTCACGGGGGTCGATCTCTGGAAACACCATATATTTT
CDR3 protein: CASSSRGSISGNTIYF

J gene: TRBJ2-7
V gene: TRBV25-1
clone size: few
D gene: -
CDR3 DNA: TGTGCCAGCAAAACAGAATCCTACGAGCAGTACTTC
CDR3 protein: CASKTESYEQYF

J gene: TRBJ1-2
V gene: TRBV7-9
clone size: -
D gene: -
CDR3 DNA: TGTGCCAGCAGCATCTCCGGGACATCGCATGGCTACACCTTC
CDR3 protein: CASSISGTSHGYTF

J gene: TRBJ2-1
V gene: TRBV25-1
clone size: few
D gene: TRBD2
CDR3 DNA: TGTGCCAGCAGTGAATGGACTAGCGGGAGAGGCGGTGAGCAGTTCTTC
CDR3 protein: CASSEWTSGRGGEQFF

J gene: TRBJ2-7
V gene: TRBV5-1
clone size: -
D gene: -
CDR3 DNA: TGCGCCAGCAGCTATAAGGGGGACTATGCCTACGAGCAGTACTTC
CDR3 protein: CASSYKGDYAYEQYF

J gene: TRBJ2-1
V gene: TRBV12-3/TRBV12-4
clone size: few
D gene: TRBD2
CDR3 DNA: TGTGCCAGCAGCCGTTCCAGCGGGAATATTTATGAGCAGTTCTTC
CDR3 protein: CASSRSSGNIYEQFF

J gene: TRBJ2-3
V gene: TRBV20-1
clone size: -
D gene: TRBD1
CDR3 DNA: TGCAGTGCTAGTGCAGGGGGCATCACAGATACGCAGTATTTT
CDR3 protein: CSASAGGITDTQYF

J gene: TRBJ2-2
V gene: TRBV5-1
clone size: many
D gene: -
CDR3 DNA: TGCGCCAGCAGCCGATCTGGGGACGGGGAGCTGTTTTTT
CDR3 protein: CASSRSGDGELFF

J gene: TRBJ2-1
V gene: TRBV12-3/TRBV12-4
clone size: few
D gene: -
CDR3 DNA: TGTGCCAGCAGTTTAAGGGGAGGGGGCTACAATGAGCAGTTCTTC
CDR3 protein: CASSLRGGGYNEQFF

J gene: TRBJ2-4
V gene: TRBV12-3/TRBV12-4
clone size: few
D gene: -
CDR3 DNA: TGTGCCAGCAGCCGTTCGGGAGAAAAAAGGAACATTCAGTACTTC
CDR3 protein: CASSRSGEKRNIQYF

J gene: TRBJ1-1
V gene: TRBV25-1
clone size: few
D gene: TRBD1
CDR3 DNA: TGTGCCAGCAGTGACCCACTACAGGGGGAAGCTTTCTTT
CDR3 protein: CASSDPLQGEAFF

J gene: TRBJ2-4
V gene: TRBV12-3/TRBV12-4
clone size: -
D gene: -
CDR3 DNA: TGTGCCAGCAGTTTTGGGCTAGTCTTGGCCAAAAACATTCAGTACTTC
CDR3 protein: CASSFGLVLAKNIQYF

J gene: TRBJ1-4
V gene: TRBV9
clone size: -
D gene: -
CDR3 DNA: TGTGCCAGCAGCGCATATTACAGCGCAACTAATGAAAAACTGTTTTTT
CDR3 protein: CASSAYYSATNEKLFF

J gene: TRBJ1-3
V gene: TRBV5-5
clone size: few
D gene: TRBD1
CDR3 DNA: TGTGCCAGCACAGGACCCGGGACAGCCAACACCATATATTTT
CDR3 protein: CASTGPGTANTIYF

J gene: TRBJ2-5
V gene: TRBV9
clone size: -
D gene: TRBD2
CDR3 DNA: TGTGCCAGCAGCGCAAGCGGGGGGGCGGGAGAGACCCAGTACTTC
CDR3 protein: CASSASGGAGETQYF

J gene: TRBJ2-1
V gene: TRBV7-8
clone size: -
D gene: TRBD1
CDR3 DNA: TGTGCCAGCAGCTTAGGATTCAGGGGGCGGTACAATGAGCAGTTCTTC
CDR3 protein: CASSLGFRGRYNEQFF

J gene: TRBJ2-3
V gene: TRBV6-6
clone size: -
D gene: TRBD2
CDR3 DNA: TGTGCCAGCAGTTACCGACGGAATAGCGGGGGCTTAACGTATTTT
CDR3 protein: CASSYRRNSGGLTYF

J gene: TRBJ1-6
V gene: TRBV20-1
clone size: few
D gene: -
CDR3 DNA: TGCAGTGCCAACGGTCCACCCTCCTATAATTCACCCCTCCACTTT
CDR3 protein: CSANGPPSYNSPLHF

J gene: TRBJ2-5
V gene: TRBV7-2
clone size: few
D gene: -
CDR3 DNA: TGTGCCAGCAGCTCCGGATATGGGGAGACCCAGTACTTC
CDR3 protein: CASSSGYGETQYF

J gene: TRBJ2-5
V gene: TRBV5-5
clone size: few
D gene: TRBD1
CDR3 DNA: TGTGCCAGCAGCTCTGCATCTCAGACAGGGTCGGAGACCCAGTACTTC
CDR3 protein: CASSSASQTGSETQYF

J gene: TRBJ2-7
V gene: TRBV9
clone size: few
D gene: TRBD2
CDR3 DNA: TGTGCCAGCAGCGGAGAGCGGGGGCTGCACGAGCAGTACTTC
CDR3 protein: CASSGERGLHEQYF

J gene: TRBJ2-3
V gene: TRBV12-3/TRBV12-4
clone size: -
D gene: -
CDR3 DNA: TGTGCCAGCAAAGGACAGTACACAGATACGCAGTATTTT
CDR3 protein: CASKGQYTDTQYF

J gene: TRBJ2-1
V gene: TRBV12-3/TRBV12-4
clone size: many
D gene: -
CDR3 DNA: TGTGCCAGCACCTCCTACAATGAGCAGTTCTTC
CDR3 protein: CASTSYNEQFF

J gene: TRBJ2-3
V gene: TRBV2
clone size: -
D gene: -
CDR3 DNA: TGTGCCAGCAGTGTTACCGGGCCGCAGTATTTT
CDR3 protein: CASSVTGPQYF

J gene: TRBJ2-1
V gene: TRBV4-1
clone size: few
D gene: -
CDR3 DNA: TGCGCCAGCAGAGCAGGAGGGCAGGGGGTTAGCTATGAGCAGTTCTTC
CDR3 protein: CASRAGGQGVSYEQFF

J gene: TRBJ2-1
V gene: TRBV5-1
clone size: -
D gene: TRBD2
CDR3 DNA: TGCGCCAGCACATGGGGGACTAGCGGGGGACCCAATGAGCAGTTCTTC
CDR3 protein: CASTWGTSGGPNEQFF

J gene: TRBJ2-7
V gene: TRBV12-3/TRBV12-4
clone size: -
D gene: TRBD1
CDR3 DNA: TGTGCCAGCAGTGACAGGGGCTCTTTGGACTACGAGCAGTACTTC
CDR3 protein: CASSDRGSLDYEQYF

J gene: TRBJ2-1
V gene: TRBV24-1
clone size: -
D gene: -
CDR3 DNA: TGTGCCACCAGTGATTTCGGCGGCTCCTACAATGAGCAGTTCTTC
CDR3 protein: CATSDFGGSYNEQFF

J gene: TRBJ2-7
V gene: TRBV5-1
clone size: once
D gene: -
CDR3 DNA: TGCGCCAGCAGCTTCATCTCTACCGAGCAGTACTTC
CDR3 protein: CASSFISTEQYF

J gene: TRBJ2-1
V gene: TRBV29-1
clone size: -
D gene: -
CDR3 DNA: TGCAGCGTTCTTATAGGACTGAATTACAATGAGCAGTTCTTC
CDR3 protein: CSVLIGLNYNEQFF

J gene: TRBJ2-7
V gene: TRBV6-2/TRBV6-3
clone size: -
D gene: -
CDR3 DNA: TGTGCCAGCAGTGATTACGAGCAGTACTTC
CDR3 protein: CASSDYEQYF

J gene: TRBJ2-7
V gene: TRBV3-1
clone size: few
D gene: -
CDR3 DNA: TGTGCCAGCAGCCGACGACTAGACTACGAGCAGTACTTC
CDR3 protein: CASSRRLDYEQYF

J gene: TRBJ1-1
V gene: TRBV12-3/TRBV12-4
clone size: -
D gene: -
CDR3 DNA: TGTGCCAGCAGTTTAGACGGGGCTGTCACGTTCTTT
CDR3 protein: CASSLDGAVTFF

J gene: TRBJ2-7
V gene: TRBV3-1
clone size: few
D gene: TRBD2
CDR3 DNA: TGTGCCAGCAGCCAAGATAACAGCGGGATTCCTAGATCCTACGAGCAGTACTTC
CDR3 protein: CASSQDNSGIPRSYEQYF

J gene: TRBJ2-1
V gene: TRBV5-8
clone size: -
D gene: TRBD2
CDR3 DNA: TGTGCCAGCAGCCGGGGGACTAGCGGGGTCAATGAGCAGTTCTTC
CDR3 protein: CASSRGTSGVNEQFF

J gene: TRBJ2-3
V gene: TRBV6-5
clone size: many
D gene: TRBD1
CDR3 DNA: TGTGCCAGCAGTTACGACCGGGACAGGGTAGGAGATACGCAGTATTTT
CDR3 protein: CASSYDRDRVGDTQYF

J gene: TRBJ2-7
V gene: TRBV5-1
clone size: few
D gene: TRBD1
CDR3 DNA: TGCGCCAGCAGCTGGGGACAGGGGGACTACGAGCAGTACTTC
CDR3 protein: CASSWGQGDYEQYF

J gene: TRBJ1-2
V gene: TRBV7-2
clone size: -
D gene: -
CDR3 DNA: TGTGCCAGCAGTCTCGACTCAAATAACTATGGCTACACCTTC
CDR3 protein: CASSLDSNNYGYTF

J gene: TRBJ2-2
V gene: TRBV7-6
clone size: -
D gene: -
CDR3 DNA: TGTGCCAGCAGCTTAGGACAGCCGAAGCGGAGAATCACCGGGGAGCTGTTTTTT
CDR3 protein: CASSLGQPKRRITGELFF

J gene: TRBJ2-5
V gene: TRBV24-1
clone size: -
D gene: TRBD1
CDR3 DNA: TGTGCCACCAGTGATACAGACAGGGGGGAAAGAGAGACCCAGTACTTC
CDR3 protein: CATSDTDRGERETQYF